The 32 T cell receptor beta chains below come from one sample, sequenced in a study of OX40 agonist ivuxolimab in advanced cancers. Sequenced by immunoSEQ multiplex PCR; TCRdb stores in-frame clones only, minus some. This sample has around 94,000 clones; over 75% occur once, and the top ten carry 3% to 4.5%. This material consisted of CD4+ or CD8+ T cells sorted from blood, taken in a trial of the OX40 agonist ivuxolimab. The receptors shown here come from an adult with an advanced solid tumor such as melanoma, head and neck, liver or kidney cancer.

The chain carries TRBV9 and TRBJ1-2; D gene ambiguous. Germline-derived CDR1 and CDR2 are SGDLS and YYNGEE. V lost 3 bases and J lost 3, with 15 bases in between. This CDR3 spans 15 amino acids. The CDR3 bases are TGTGCCAGCAGCGCTGCGAACGGGGAGGACTATGGCTACACCTTC. The encoded protein is CASSAANGEDYGYTF.

The chain is built from TRBV28 and TRBJ2-5; tentative D call: TRBD1 (5 bases). Trimming left V 4 bases short and J 1 base short, with 13 bases between. CDR1 is MDHEN, CDR2 SYDVKM, per germline. CDR3 length equals 15 residues. The CDR3 bases are TGTGCCAGCAGTTCGTCTGTGGGGCGCCAAGAGACCCAGTACTTC. This encodes CASSSSVGRQETQYF.

The V gene is TRBV7-3, the J gene TRBJ2-1; the match to TRBD1 covers 8 bases. The germline CDR1 and CDR2 sequences are SGHTA and FQGTGA. This CDR3 contains 15 residues. V lost 6 bases and J lost 0; bases outside the gene matches: 4. CDR3: CASRITGGSYNEQFF. The CDR3 DNA follows: TGTGCCAGCAGAATAACAGGGGGCTCCTACAATGAGCAGTTCTTC.

The V and J genes are TRBV11-3 and TRBJ2-1, with D hard to call. CDR3 length: 16 residues. The V gene lost 2 bases and the J gene lost 0 bases, with 11 bases spanning the gap. Germline CDR1 and CDR2: SGHNT and YENEEA. CDR3 in DNA: TGTGCCAGCAGCTTATTCGGCTCAAGCTCCTACAATGAGCAGTTCTTC. This codes for CASSLFGSSSYNEQFF.

The rearrangement joins TRBV28 to TRBJ2-1, with a possible D match to TRBD1 (6 bases). Trimming shortened V by 2 bases and J by 0 bases, and 14 bases separated the two germline ends. This CDR3 comprises 17 residues. CDR1 and CDR2 (germline): MDHEN, SYDVKM. For the CDR3, the DNA is TGTGCCAGCAGTTTACCCTCGACAGGTCGCTCCTACAATGAGCAGTTCTTC. It codes for CASSLPSTGRSYNEQFF.

This clone showed up just once. The rearrangement uses TRBV27 and TRBJ1-5; D gene uncertain. This CDR3 contains 14 residues. Germline CDR1 reads MNHEY; CDR2 reads SMNVEV (reference sequence). Trimming took off 4 bases at V and 7 bases at J, with 14 bases between the two ends. CDR3 protein: CASSSLGSQQPQHF. The CDR3 region has the DNA TGTGCCAGCAGTTCCCTAGGGAGTCAACAGCCCCAGCATTTT.

J is TRBJ1-2 and V is TRBV5-1; D unresolved. V lost 2 bases, J lost 1 base, and 6 bases lay in between. The CDR3 extends over 13 amino acids. Germline loops: CDR1 SGHRS, CDR2 YFSETQ. The CDR3 is CASSFGNNYGYTF. CDR3 DNA sequence: TGCGCCAGCAGCTTTGGCAATAACTATGGCTACACCTTC.

This clone was counted a single time. The genes are TRBV6-5 and TRBJ1-1; TRBD1 aligns across 7 bases. Germline loops: CDR1 MNHEY, CDR2 SVGAGI. The CDR3 sequence is 13 residues long. Trimming cost V 8 bases and J 4 bases; bases outside gene matches: 7. The CDR3 loop reads CASGSQGGTEAFF. The DNA of the CDR3 is TGTGCCAGCGGCTCGCAGGGGGGCACTGAAGCTTTCTTT.

Only one count was recorded for this clone. The chain couples TRBV19 to TRBJ2-1; weak D call: TRBD1 (5 bases). Germline V lookup: CDR1 LNHDA, CDR2 SQIVND (reference sequence). V was pared by 8 bases and J by 3 bases, with 20 bases between. CDR3 size: 16 residues. The chain's CDR3 is CASGITRERFYNEQFF. In DNA form, the CDR3 reads TGTGCCAGTGGGATCACCAGGGAAAGGTTCTACAATGAGCAGTTCTTC. The full variable domain, in which reference TRBV19 and TRBJ2-1 provide the parts outside the CDR3, is DGGITQSPKYLFRKEGQNVTLSCEQNLNHDAMYWYRQDPGQGLRLIYYSQIVNDFQKGDIAEGYSVSREKKESFPLTVTSAQKNPTAFYLCASGITRERFYNEQFFGPGTRLTVL.

In this sample, this clone turned up once. V is TRBV5-1 and J is TRBJ2-1; no reliable D call. Germline loops: CDR1 SGHRS, CDR2 YFSETQ. The length of the CDR3 is 13 residues. Trimming took off 2 bases at V and 10 bases at J, with 13 bases between the two ends. The CDR3: CASSFGSRDEQFF. CDR3 bases: TGCGCCAGCAGCTTCGGATCCCGAGACGAGCAGTTCTTC. Full variable domain (missing parts from reference TRBV5-1 and TRBJ2-1): KAGVTQTPRYLIKTRGQQVTLSCSPISGHRSVSWYQQTPGQGLQFLFEYFSETQRNKGNFPGRFSGRQFSNSRSEMNVSTLELGDSALYLCASSFGSRDEQFFGPGTRLTVL.

The V and J genes are TRBV10-3 and TRBJ1-1; D is unclear. The length of the CDR3 is 13 residues. Trimming pared 3 bases from V and 1 base from J, leaving 6 bases between. Germline CDR1 reads ENHRY; CDR2 reads SYGVKD. The CDR3 loop is CAISDSANTEAFF. The CDR3 DNA sequence: TGTGCCATCAGTGATTCCGCGAACACTGAAGCTTTCTTT.

The V and J genes are TRBV27 and TRBJ2-3, with D possibly being TRBD1 (5 bases). The CDR3 consists of 14 residues. Germline CDR1 and CDR2: MNHEY and SMNVEV (reference sequence). V was cut by 7 bases and J by 3 bases, with 14 bases left in between. This CDR3 is CASTIGVVTDTQYF. In DNA form, the CDR3 reads TGTGCCAGCACTATAGGGGTGGTAACAGATACGCAGTATTTT.

The J gene is TRBJ2-5, the V gene TRBV13; tentative D call: TRBD2 (5 bases). The V gene's germline CDR1 is PRHDT and CDR2 FYEKMQ (reference sequence). V was cut by 3 bases and J by 5 bases, with 13 bases left in between. The CDR3 is 14 amino acids. As DNA, the CDR3 is TGTGCCAGCAGCTTGGGCCAGTCGGGGGAGACCCAGTACTTC. Residues: CASSLGQSGETQYF.

The gene calls are TRBV6-5 and TRBJ1-1, with D unresolved. The CDR3 is 14 residues long. V shed 3 bases and J shed 0 bases, with 8 bases lying between them. Germline-derived CDR1 and CDR2 are MNHEY and SVGAGI. CDR3 bases: TGTGCCAGCAGTTATTCCAATCTGAACACTGAAGCTTTCTTT. Translation: CASSYSNLNTEAFF.

This chain connects TRBV10-3 to TRBJ1-2; 7 nucleotides align to TRBD1. The CDR3 sequence is 16 residues long. Germline CDR1 ENHRY, CDR2 SYGVKD. Trimming at V came to 2 bases and at J to 4 bases, leaving 10 bases not matched to a gene. Written as DNA, the CDR3 is TGTGCCATCAGTGAGGACCGGGACAGTATCGCCTATGGCTACACCTTC. Translating gives CAISEDRDSIAYGYTF.

V usage is TRBV28 and J usage is TRBJ2-7; 10 bases fit TRBD1. The CDR3 runs 18 residues. The germline CDR1 and CDR2 sequences are MDHEN and SYDVKM. Trimming removed 7 bases from V and 3 bases from J; junction bases left unmatched: 18. The CDR3 DNA is TGTGCCAGCAACAAACCGTCACCCTTAGACAGGGGGCACTACGAGCAGTACTTC. It specifies CASNKPSPLDRGHYEQYF.

The chain joins TRBV19 to TRBJ1-1; D not resolved. CDR3 length: 13 amino acids. The V gene's germline CDR1 is LNHDA and CDR2 SQIVND (reference sequence). V lost 2 bases, J lost 8 bases, and 12 bases lay in between. CDR3 amino acids: CASSIRVGAEAFF. The DNA for the CDR3 is TGTGCCAGTAGTATAAGGGTTGGCGCCGAAGCTTTCTTT.

This chain joins TRBV11-2 and TRBJ2-3; a possible D gene is TRBD2 (5 bases). Germline V CDR1 and CDR2: SGHAT, FQNNGV. CDR3 length equals 15 residues. The ends were cut back, 0 bases at V and 0 bases at J, with 7 bases in the middle. CDR3 loop: CASSLEAASTDTQYF. In nucleotides, the CDR3 is TGTGCCAGCAGCTTAGAAGCGGCTAGCACAGATACGCAGTATTTT.

The gene calls are TRBV7-8 and TRBJ1-5, with unresolved D. The CDR3 is 15 amino acids. Germline V CDR1 and CDR2: SGHVS, FQNEAQ. V was cut by 3 bases and J by 0 bases, with 9 bases left in between. CDR3 protein: CASSFRDYSNQPQHF. The CDR3, as DNA: TGTGCCAGCAGCTTCCGGGATTATAGCAATCAGCCCCAGCATTTT.

The chain carries TRBV15 and TRBJ2-5; 13 bases fit TRBD2. Judging by the DNA end, TRBJ2-7 fits better; the J call may be wrong. The CDR3 is 15 amino acids. Germline V CDR1 and CDR2: LNHNV, YYDKDF (reference sequence). Written as DNA, the CDR3 is TGTGCCACCAGCACCCCCGGGACTAGCGGGAACGAGCAGTACTTC. This codes for CATSTPGTSGNEQYF.

This clone occurred a few times. The chain has TRBV30 and TRBJ2-2, with no clear D. The CDR3 is made up of 14 amino acids. V was pared by 4 bases and J by 4 bases, with 13 bases between. CDR1 GTSNPN and CDR2 SVGIG come from the germline V gene (reference sequence). CDR3 residues: CAWKRLGSTGELFF. Written as DNA, the CDR3 is TGTGCCTGGAAGAGGCTAGGAAGCACCGGGGAGCTGTTTTTT.

The CDR3 nucleotides read TGTGCCAGCAGTTACCTCGGGGGGGGAAACTACGAGCAGTACTTC. Its translation: CASSYLGGGNYEQYF. The gene calls are TRBV6-6 and TRBJ2-5; 8 nucleotides line up with TRBD2. The J call may be in error: the DNA end matches TRBJ2-7 better. This CDR3 contains 15 residues. The germline gives CDR1 MNHNY, CDR2 SVGAGI (reference sequence).

The V and J genes are TRBV11-2 and TRBJ2-5; D is tentatively TRBD1 or TRBD2 (5 bases each). The DNA end favors TRBJ2-7, so the J call may be wrong. Germline CDR1 SGHAT, CDR2 FQNNGV. This CDR3 is 13 amino acids long. The CDR3 loop reads CASSPGTDYEQYF. The CDR3 DNA sequence: TGTGCCAGCAGTCCCGGGACGGACTACGAGCAGTACTTC.

This clone was counted once. The J gene is TRBJ2-3, the V gene TRBV5-4; 9 bases line up with TRBD2. Unmatched junction bases numbered 7, after V lost 2 bases and J lost 6 bases. The length of the CDR3 is 15 residues. Looked up from germline, CDR1 is SGHNT and CDR2 is YYREEE (reference sequence). The CDR3 nucleotides read TGTGCCAGCAGCTTCGTAGCGGGAGTCAGGGATACGCAGTATTTT. Encoded protein: CASSFVAGVRDTQYF.

This chain uses TRBV5-1 with TRBJ1-3, with no clear D. The germline V gene has CDR1 SGHRS and CDR2 YFSETQ. V dropped 4 bases and J dropped 4 bases, with 15 bases sitting between them. CDR3 length: 15 residues. For the CDR3, the DNA is TGCGCCAGCAGCCAACAATGGGGTGGCGGAAACACCATATATTTT. Encoded protein: CASSQQWGGGNTIYF.

The chain uses TRBV7-6 and TRBJ1-4; D ambiguous. Trimming removed 1 base at V and 0 bases at J, with 6 bases between. This CDR3 has 15 amino acids. Germline CDR1 is SGHVS and CDR2 is FNYEAQ. The CDR3 protein is CASSLGASTNEKLFF. CDR3 bases: TGTGCCAGCAGCTTAGGCGCCTCAACTAATGAAAAACTGTTTTTT.

This rearrangement joins TRBV11-2 to TRBJ1-1; 10 bases agree with TRBD1. The V and J ends lost 5 bases and 0 bases, in that order; junction bases with no gene match: 6. CDR1 is SGHAT and CDR2 is FQNNGV in the germline V gene. This CDR3 is 16 amino acids long. CDR3: CASSLGTGVLNTEAFF. The CDR3 coding sequence is TGTGCCAGCAGCCTGGGGACAGGGGTGTTGAACACTGAAGCTTTCTTT.

This clone occurred once. V is TRBV5-4 and J is TRBJ1-1; TRBD1 aligns across 9 bases. J was trimmed by 0 bases and V by 4 bases; bases with no gene match: 4. The CDR3 runs 15 residues. The germline CDR1 and CDR2 sequences are SGHNT and YYREEE (reference sequence). CDR3 sequence: CASSPGTGMNTEAFF. For the CDR3, the DNA is TGTGCCAGCAGCCCGGGGACAGGGATGAACACTGAAGCTTTCTTT. The full variable domain, its missing parts supplied by reference TRBV5-4 and TRBJ1-1, is ETGVTQSPTHLIKTRGQQVTLRCSSQSGHNTVSWYQQALGQGPQFIFQYYREEENGRGNFPPRFSGLQFPNYSSELNVNALELDDSALYLCASSPGTGMNTEAFFGQGTRLTVV.

The rearrangement links TRBV2 to TRBJ2-1, with a weak D call TRBD1 (6 bases). V was trimmed by 11 bases and J by 4 bases, leaving 12 bases between them. CDR1 is SNHLY and CDR2 is FYNNEI in the germline V gene. The CDR3 is 12 amino acids. The CDR3 DNA follows: TGTGCCGGGACACAAACTTACAATGAGCAGTTCTTC. The encoded protein is CAGTQTYNEQFF. Based on the CDR3 plus reference TRBV2 and TRBJ2-1, the full variable domain is EPEVTQTPSHQVTQMGQEVILRCVPISNHLYFYWYRQILGQKVEFLVSFYNNEISEKSEIFDDQFSVERPDGSNFTLKIRSTKLEDSAMYFCAGTQTYNEQFFGPGTRLTVL.

This chain uses TRBV11-2 with TRBJ2-5, with D perhaps given as TRBD1 or TRBD2 (5 bases each). CDR3 length equals 13 residues. Per the germline V gene, CDR1 is SGHAT and CDR2 is FQNNGV. Between the trimmed V and J ends, which lost 6 bases and 2 bases, there was a span of 10 bases. The CDR3 bases are TGTGCCAGCAGTCCCTGGGGGCAAGAGACCCAGTACTTC. Protein: CASSPWGQETQYF. The full variable domain, rest sourced from reference TRBV11-2 and TRBJ2-5, is EAGVAQSPRYKIIEKRQSVAFWCNPISGHATLYWYQQILGQGPKLLIQFQNNGVVDDSQLPKDRFSAERLKGVDSTLKIQPAKLEDSAVYLCASSPWGQETQYFGPGTRLLVL.

In its sample, this clone was seen a few times. The V gene is TRBV27, the J gene TRBJ2-3; no clear D gene. V was shortened by 0 bases and J by 2 bases, with 6 bases between the two germline ends. Germline V gives CDR1 MNHEY, CDR2 SMNVEV (reference sequence). The CDR3 is 14 residues long. As DNA, the CDR3 is TGTGCCAGCAGTTTATCGAGTCCCACAGATACGCAGTATTTT. This encodes CASSLSSPTDTQYF.

The chain combines TRBV7-3 with TRBJ2-2; tentatively, D is TRBD1 (5 bases). Germline V lookup: CDR1 SGHTA, CDR2 FQGTGA. The CDR3 has 14 residues. V dropped 5 bases and J dropped 5 bases, with 12 bases sitting between them. The CDR3 here is CASSQGVNTGELFF. Written as DNA, the CDR3 is TGTGCCAGCAGCCAAGGGGTCAATACCGGGGAGCTGTTTTTT.